These 30 T cell receptor beta chains originate from one sample sequenced in a study of beta chain features in type 1 diabetes (dated by TCRdb to the late 2010s). Library preparation used the immunoSEQ multiplex PCR assay. The entire amount of isolated RNA was reverse transcribed using the High Capacity cDNA Reverse Transcription Kit, so the sequenced TCRB transcripts were expressed ones. What TCRdb holds here is the immuneACCESS table cut down to in-frame rearrangements. Part of the clones is not present; checked against another copy, under half of the missing clones reflect an unresolved V gene, and the others are unexplained. This sample holds almost 350,000 clones; approximately 8.2% were observed only once. The ten largest account for approximately 0.47% of the sample. Source material: central memory CD4+ T cells from blood. The receptor source for this set is a woman under 30 in good health.

This clone was counted only a few times. J is TRBJ2-5 and V is TRBV4-2, with 8 bases lining up with TRBD2. V shed 0 bases and J 4 bases; nucleotides not matched to a gene: 7. Germline CDR1 and CDR2: LGHNA and YNFKEQ. This CDR3 has 16 amino acids. CDR3 residues: CASSQEAGGGGETQYF. The CDR3 nucleotides are TGTGCCAGCAGCCAAGAGGCGGGAGGAGGCGGAGAGACCCAGTACTTC.

This clone has only a few counts. The rearrangement uses TRBV6-6 and TRBJ1-5; TRBD1 matches 9 bases. CDR3 length equals 16 residues. Germline loops: CDR1 MNHNY, CDR2 SVGAGI (reference sequence). With 2 bases clipped from V and 5 bases from J, the junction kept 7 bases outside the gene matches. Here the CDR3 reads CASSYGSGTGHQPQHF. The CDR3 coding sequence is TGTGCCAGCAGTTACGGCTCCGGGACAGGGCATCAGCCCCAGCATTTT.

This chain uses TRBV28 with TRBJ2-5, with D unclear. Germline lookup yields CDR1 MDHEN and CDR2 SYDVKM. The V gene lost 4 bases and the J gene lost 8 bases, with 11 bases spanning the gap. There are 12 residues in the CDR3. CDR3: CASSYIPHTQYF. In DNA form, the CDR3 reads TGTGCCAGCAGTTACATCCCGCATACCCAGTACTTC.

The genes are TRBV4-2 and TRBJ2-1; TRBD2 agrees at 10 bases. V was clipped by 0 bases and J by 10 bases; unmatched bases: 6. The CDR3 sequence is 15 residues long. Per germline, CDR1 LGHNA and CDR2 YNFKEQ. The chain's CDR3 is CASSQELAGPHEQFF. The CDR3, as DNA: TGTGCCAGCAGCCAAGAACTAGCGGGACCCCACGAGCAGTTCTTC.

The CDR3 is CSVERQKSGAAFF. CDR3 sequence (DNA): TGCAGCGTTGAACGCCAGAAGTCAGGGGCTGCTTTCTTT. The chain couples TRBV29-1 to TRBJ1-1; D is perhaps TRBD1 (6 bases). From germline, CDR1 is SQVTM and CDR2 ANQGSEA. Trimming removed 2 bases at V and 11 bases at J, with 18 bases between. CDR3 length: 13 residues. Filled out from reference TRBV29-1 and TRBJ1-1, the complete variable domain reads SAVISQKPSRDICQRGTSLTIQCQVDSQVTMMFWYRQQPGQSLTLIATANQGSEATYESGFVIDKFPISRPNLTFSTLTVSNMSPEDSSIYLCSVERQKSGAAFFGQGTRLTVV.

The rearrangement joins TRBV6-4 to TRBJ2-1; a weak D match, TRBD2 (5 bases). The CDR3 is made up of 13 amino acids. Germline CDR1 is MRHNA and CDR2 is SNTAGT. Trimming removed 2 bases from V and 6 bases from J, with 8 bases in between. As DNA, the CDR3 is TGTGCCAGCAGTGACGGGAGACTCAATGAGCAGTTCTTC. Protein sequence: CASSDGRLNEQFF.

This clone was counted between two and nine times. CDR3 DNA: TGTGCCATCAGTGAAACCACCTCCCCCCGGGTAGATACGCAGTATTTT. Protein: CAISETTSPRVDTQYF. The chain recombines TRBV10-3 with TRBJ2-3, with unresolved D. Germline lookup yields CDR1 ENHRY and CDR2 SYGVKD. The CDR3 is made up of 16 amino acids. V shed 3 bases and J shed 5 bases, with 18 bases lying between them.

This clone has more than one count but fewer than ten. Here the CDR3 reads CASSLRGTGGYNEQFF. The CDR3 DNA sequence: TGTGCCAGCAGCTTACGAGGCACAGGTGGTTACAATGAGCAGTTCTTC. The rearrangement uses TRBV7-2 and TRBJ2-1; TRBD1 is a possible D gene (5 bases). This CDR3 has 16 amino acids. Germline V gene lookup returns CDR1 SGHTA and CDR2 FQGNSA. The V gene lost 2 bases and the J gene lost 4 bases, with 15 bases spanning the gap.

This clone was picked up a small number of times. V is TRBV2 and J is TRBJ2-5, with no clear D. The CDR3 extends over 13 amino acids. Germline CDR1 SNHLY, CDR2 FYNNEI. V was trimmed by 6 bases and J by 7 bases, leaving 15 bases between them. CDR3 in DNA: TGTGCCAGCAGCGTCCTAGGCTCGGGGACCCAGTACTTC. Amino acid sequence: CASSVLGSGTQYF.

This clone was counted between two and nine times. The rearrangement uses TRBV7-2 and TRBJ1-2, with D possibly being TRBD1 (6 bases). CDR3 size: 13 residues. The germline CDR1 and CDR2 sequences are SGHTA and FQGNSA. Trimming stripped 0 bases from V and 8 bases from J, with 10 bases between. The CDR3 nucleotides read TGTGCCAGCAGCTTAGCTTTACAGGGAGGCTACACCTTC. The encoded protein is CASSLALQGGYTF.

This clone was counted ten times or more. The chain combines TRBV29-1 with TRBJ1-4; D uncertain. The CDR3 runs to 12 residues. V was cut by 4 bases and J by 7 bases, with 10 bases left in between. CDR1 SQVTM and CDR2 ANQGSEA come from the germline V gene. The CDR3 DNA reads as TGCAGCGTTGGGGAGGGTTCTGAAAAACTGTTTTTT. It yields the protein CSVGEGSEKLFF.

This chain joins TRBV6-1 and TRBJ2-2; tentative D call: TRBD1 (5 bases). The CDR3 loop spans 15 amino acids. V lost 4 bases to trimming and J lost 4 bases, with 13 bases between them. The germline gives CDR1 MNHNS, CDR2 SASEGT. The CDR3 is CASSVVRAGTGELFF. For the CDR3, the DNA is TGTGCCAGCAGTGTCGTCAGGGCAGGCACCGGGGAGCTGTTTTTT.

This clone was seen repeatedly, ten times or more. The CDR3 spells CASSFELQETQYF. CDR3 DNA sequence: TGTGCCAGCAGCTTTGAGCTCCAAGAGACCCAGTACTTC. This chain uses TRBV7-2 with TRBJ2-5; D not resolved. V lost 3 bases and J 1 base, leaving 6 bases between the germline ends. CDR1 and CDR2 from the germline V gene are SGHTA and FQGNSA. This CDR3 comprises 13 residues. Full variable domain (missing parts from reference TRBV7-2 and TRBJ2-5): GAGVSQSPSNKVTEKGKDVELRCDPISGHTALYWYRQSLGQGLEFLIYFQGNSAPDKSGLPSDRFSAERTGGSVSTLTIQRTQQEDSAVYLCASSFELQETQYFGPGTRLLVL.

Many counts were recorded for this clone. One end of the junction does not line up with germline, which may come from a read error. This chain connects TRBV2 to TRBJ2-1; perhaps TRBD2 as D (6 bases). The CDR3 sequence is 13 residues long. Looked up from germline, CDR1 is SNHLY and CDR2 is FYNNEI. As DNA, the CDR3 is TGTGCCAGCAGTAGGGACTCCAACAATGAGCAGTTCTTC. It specifies CASSRDSNNEQFF.

The rearrangement uses TRBV6-4 and TRBJ1-1; no definite D call. Trimming took off 3 bases at V and 0 bases at J, with 17 bases between the two ends. Germline lookup yields CDR1 MRHNA and CDR2 SNTAGT. The CDR3 has 17 amino acids. CDR3 in amino acids: CASSEGRPGYLNTEAFF. DNA for the CDR3: TGTGCCAGCAGTGAAGGACGGCCGGGTTACCTGAACACTGAAGCTTTCTTT.

The chain couples TRBV19 to TRBJ1-2, with TRBD1 matching over 7 bases. The CDR3 totals 13 residues. The J segment lost 6 bases and the V segment lost 7 bases, leaving 8 bases of the junction unmatched. Germline V gene sequence: CDR1 LNHDA, CDR2 SQIVND (reference sequence). CDR3 sequence reads: CASNKRQGHGYTF. Here the CDR3 DNA reads TGTGCCAGTAACAAAAGACAGGGTCATGGCTACACCTTC.

This clone was seen more than once but under ten times. This chain uses TRBV11-1 with TRBJ2-3; D gene ambiguous. Germline V CDR1 and CDR2: SGHAT, FQDESV (reference sequence). The CDR3 consists of 15 residues. V was clipped by 5 bases and J by 0 bases, with 12 bases between them. CDR3 in DNA: TGTGCCAGCAGCACAGACCCCCAGAGCACAGATACGCAGTATTTT. Translating gives CASSTDPQSTDTQYF.

This clone was seen a few times. This chain connects TRBV6-5 to TRBJ1-1; TRBD1 matches 8 bases. The CDR3 has 15 residues. The junction had 8 bases not matched to a gene; V was cut back by 6 bases and J by 2 bases. Germline-derived CDR1 and CDR2 are MNHEY and SVGAGI. The CDR3 here is CASRNSGGANTEAFF. Written as DNA, the CDR3 is TGTGCCAGCAGGAATTCAGGGGGCGCTAACACTGAAGCTTTCTTT.

The chain employs TRBV2 and TRBJ2-4, with TRBD2 matching 7 bases. The ends lost 7 bases at V and 2 bases at J; junction bases unmatched: 5. Per the germline V gene, CDR1 is SNHLY and CDR2 is FYNNEI. The CDR3 runs 14 residues. CDR3 region: CASTLGGSKNIQYF. The DNA of the CDR3 is TGTGCCAGCACCCTCGGGGGGTCCAAAAACATTCAGTACTTC. The whole variable domain, remainder taken from reference TRBV2 and TRBJ2-4, is EPEVTQTPSHQVTQMGQEVILRCVPISNHLYFYWYRQILGQKVEFLVSFYNNEISEKSEIFDDQFSVERPDGSNFTLKIRSTKLEDSAMYFCASTLGGSKNIQYFGAGTRLSVL.

This rearrangement joins TRBV7-9 to TRBJ1-2, with D possibly matching TRBD1 (5 bases). V gave up 4 bases and J gave up 1 base, with 13 bases separating them. CDR1 and CDR2 from the germline V gene are SEHNR and FQNEAQ (reference sequence). This CDR3 comprises 15 residues. CDR3 in amino acids: CASSSGRGLNYGYTF. The CDR3 nucleotides are TGTGCCAGCAGCTCGGGACGTGGCCTTAACTATGGCTACACCTTC.

This clone was picked up many times. The chain uses TRBV18 and TRBJ1-4; D ambiguous. Germline CDR1 KGHSH, CDR2 LQKENI. The CDR3 sequence is 14 residues long. The V and J ends lost 4 bases and 0 bases respectively, with 6 bases between them. Written as DNA, the CDR3 is TGTGCCAGCTCACGCGATGCAACTAATGAAAAACTGTTTTTT. It yields the protein CASSRDATNEKLFF.

This clone was detected only a few times. The chain uses TRBV7-9 and TRBJ2-1; 9 positions agree with TRBD2. After removal of 3 bases from V and 4 bases from J, the junction contained 13 bases not matched to a gene. Germline V gene sequence: CDR1 SEHNR, CDR2 FQNEAQ (reference sequence). The CDR3 extends over 18 amino acids. The CDR3 loop is CASSFRPSASGEYNEQFF. The CDR3 nucleotides read TGTGCCAGCAGCTTTCGCCCGTCAGCTAGCGGGGAGTACAATGAGCAGTTCTTC. Full variable domain (outside the CDR3, taken from reference TRBV7-9 and TRBJ2-1): DTGVSQNPRHKITKRGQNVTFRCDPISEHNRLYWYRQTLGQGPEFLTYFQNEAQLEKSRLLSDRFSAERPKGSFSTLEIQRTEQGDSAMYLCASSFRPSASGEYNEQFFGPGTRLTVL.

This clone was found a few times. The gene calls are TRBV28 and TRBJ1-5; weak D call: TRBD1 (6 bases). V lost 5 bases and J 7 bases, leaving 18 bases between the germline ends. CDR3 length equals 15 residues. CDR1 and CDR2 from the germline V gene are MDHEN and SYDVKM. Here the CDR3 reads CASSKQGLVRQPQHF. CDR3 sequence (DNA): TGTGCCAGCAGTAAACAGGGATTGGTACGGCAGCCCCAGCATTTT.

V and J are TRBV4-2 and TRBJ1-5; 8 bases map to TRBD1. Germline-derived CDR1 and CDR2 are LGHNA and YNFKEQ. The CDR3 is made up of 14 amino acids. With 0 bases clipped from V and 6 bases from J, the junction kept 1 base outside the gene matches. The CDR3 is CASSQEDRGQPQHF. The DNA for the CDR3 is TGTGCCAGCAGCCAAGAAGACAGGGGTCAGCCCCAGCATTTT.

This clone was found many times. The chain carries TRBV7-2 and TRBJ2-3, with D uncertain. V was pared by 2 bases and J by 5 bases, with 11 bases between. The CDR3 sequence is 14 residues long. The germline V gene has CDR1 SGHTA and CDR2 FQGNSA. CDR3 sequence: CASSLLLGRDTQYF. CDR3 sequence (DNA): TGTGCCAGCAGCTTATTGTTGGGCAGAGATACGCAGTATTTT.

The V call is TRBV4-3, the J call TRBJ2-1; no reliable D call. CDR1 LGHNA and CDR2 YSLEER come from the germline V gene. The CDR3 sequence is 14 residues long. The V end was cut by 0 bases, the J end by 3 bases, with 6 bases between. The CDR3 sequence is CASSQDPSYNEQFF. The CDR3 region has the DNA TGCGCCAGCAGCCAAGATCCCAGCTACAATGAGCAGTTCTTC.

This clone has more than one count but fewer than ten. This chain connects TRBV5-1 to TRBJ1-4, with D possibly TRBD1 on 6 matching bases. The CDR3 loop spans 14 amino acids. Trimming took 4 bases from V and 7 from J, leaving 14 bases between them. Germline lookup yields CDR1 SGHRS and CDR2 YFSETQ. The CDR3 DNA reads TGCGCCAGCAGCGTGGTCGGGGGCAGTGAAAAACTGTTTTTT. Amino acids: CASSVVGGSEKLFF.

This clone was picked up a small number of times. The J gene is TRBJ1-5, the V gene TRBV7-6, with D possibly matching TRBD1 (6 bases). The length of the CDR3 is 15 residues. From germline, CDR1 is SGHVS and CDR2 FNYEAQ. The ends were cut back, 1 base at V and 3 bases at J, with 10 bases in the middle. The CDR3 loop is CASSLDGQNNQPQHF. As DNA, the CDR3 is TGTGCCAGCAGCTTAGACGGACAGAACAATCAGCCCCAGCATTTT.

This clone was seen only a few times. The chain is built from TRBV5-4 and TRBJ2-3, with D maybe TRBD1 (6 bases). The germline V and J ends were trimmed by 6 bases and 5 bases, with 13 bases remaining between them. The CDR3 runs 13 residues. Per the germline V gene, CDR1 is SGHNT and CDR2 is YYREEE (reference sequence). The DNA of the CDR3 is TGTGCCAGCAACACAGACAGGAGAGATACGCAGTATTTT. Amino acids: CASNTDRRDTQYF.

This clone was observed a handful of times. This chain connects TRBV7-9 to TRBJ2-2; a possible D gene is TRBD2 (5 bases). V was cut by 5 bases and J by 4 bases, with 14 bases left in between. CDR1 is SEHNR and CDR2 is FQNEAQ in the germline V gene (reference sequence). The CDR3 is 15 residues long. CDR3 loop: CASSGRDMGTGELFF. The DNA of the CDR3 is TGTGCCAGCAGCGGACGGGATATGGGCACCGGGGAGCTGTTTTTT.